What follows are 5 T cell receptor beta chains derived from one specimen sequenced in a study of T cell responses to AZD1222 COVID-19 vaccine. The data were produced by immunoSEQ multiplex PCR, yet TCRdb's version contains in-frame clones alone and is incomplete. The sample includes roughly 40,000 clones, 80% of them seen just once. The sequenced sample was peripheral blood, obtained on day 0 of AZD1222 vaccination. The receptors originated from an adult in good health.

This rearrangement joins TRBV9 to TRBJ2-1; 10 nucleotides line up with TRBD2. J gave up 3 bases and V 0 bases, and 0 bases lay outside the gene matches. The CDR3 spans 15 residues. The germline V gene has CDR1 SGDLS and CDR2 YYNGEE. The CDR3 nucleotides read TGTGCCAGCAGCGTAGGACTAGCGGGCTACAATGAGCAGTTCTTC. Translated: CASSVGLAGYNEQFF. The full variable domain, its missing parts supplied by reference TRBV9 and TRBJ2-1, is DSGVTQTPKHLITATGQRVTLRCSPRSGDLSVYWYQQSLDQGLQFLIQYYNGEERAKGNILERFSAQQFPDLHSELNLSSLELGDSALYFCASSVGLAGYNEQFFGPGTRLTVL.

V and J are TRBV11-3 and TRBJ2-5; unclear D gene. This CDR3 has 11 amino acids. CDR1 is SGHNT and CDR2 is YENEEA in the germline V gene. V was clipped by 5 bases and J by 2 bases, with 3 bases between them. CDR3 coding DNA: TGTGCCAGCAGCACTCAAGAGACCCAGTACTTC. It specifies CASSTQETQYF. Variable domain in full (rest from reference TRBV11-3 and TRBJ2-5): EAGVVQSPRYKIIEKKQPVAFWCNPISGHNTLYWYLQNLGQGPELLIRYENEEAVDDSQLPKDRFSAERLKGVDSTLKIQPAELGDSAVYLCASSTQETQYFGPGTRLLVL.

This clone was found once. This chain connects TRBV11-3 to TRBJ2-7, with D hard to call. With 5 bases removed from V and 0 bases from J, the gap between germline ends came to 11 bases. This CDR3 region has 14 residues. CDR1 is SGHNT, CDR2 YENEEA, per germline. DNA for the CDR3: TGTGCCAGCAGCCCAGGCAGGAGCTCCTACGAGCAGTACTTC. It encodes CASSPGRSSYEQYF.

The count of this clone is one. The rearrangement joins TRBV7-6 to TRBJ2-2, with D tentatively TRBD2 (5 bases). CDR1 and CDR2 (germline): SGHVS, FNYEAQ. The CDR3 sequence is 16 residues long. Trimming took off 6 bases at V and 3 bases at J, with 17 bases between the two ends. CDR3 protein: CASRENAGSDTGELFF. The DNA for the CDR3 is TGTGCCAGCAGAGAGAACGCGGGCTCGGACACCGGGGAGCTGTTTTTT. Full variable domain (outside the CDR3, taken from reference TRBV7-6 and TRBJ2-2): GAGVSQSPRYKVTKRGQDVALRCDPISGHVSLYWYRQALGQGPEFLTYFNYEAQQDKSGLPNDRFSAERPEGSISTLTIQRTEQRDSAMYRCASRENAGSDTGELFFGEGSRLTVL.

This clone was counted once. The V and J genes are TRBV5-1 and TRBJ2-3; D call uncertain. Trimming removed 0 bases at V and 2 bases at J, with 7 bases between. The CDR3 loop spans 14 amino acids. The germline V gene encodes CDR1 SGHRS and CDR2 YFSETQ. This CDR3 reads CASSLEGNTDTQYF. DNA for the CDR3: TGCGCCAGCAGCTTGGAAGGGAACACAGATACGCAGTATTTT.